One and the same sample provided the 8 T cell receptor beta chains below, sequenced in a study of T cell repertoires in cytomegalovirus infection. Via MiXCR, TCRdb re-called the reads, giving one row per CDR3 protein. This table has about 150,000 distinct CDR3 sequences, 23% appearing once. The sample consisted of PBMCs. Receptors originate from a human donor in good health (CMV status not recorded). Some clones in this sample may be carry-over from other donors' samples.

This clonotype was counted once. The J gene is TRBJ1-5, the V gene TRBV6-6; 7 nucleotides agree with TRBD1. The V and J ends lost 0 bases and 7 bases, in that order; junction bases with no gene match: 3. The CDR3 spans 14 residues. The germline V gene has CDR1 MNHNY and CDR2 SVGAGI (reference sequence). CDR3 region: CASSYSTGSQPQHF. CDR3 in DNA: TGTGCCAGCAGTTACTCGACAGGGAGCCAGCCCCAGCATTTT.

This chain links TRBV7-2 with TRBJ2-1; unclear D gene. This CDR3 is built from 12 residues. Trimming removed 1 base at V and 10 bases at J, with 8 bases between. The germline V gene encodes CDR1 SGHTA and CDR2 FQGNSA. For the CDR3, the DNA is TGTGCCAGCAGCTTAGGGGCTTCCGAGCAGTTCTTC. Amino acids: CASSLGASEQFF.

The V gene is TRBV19, the J gene TRBJ2-1, with TRBD1 identical over 8 bases. CDR3 length: 15 amino acids. Germline CDR1 is LNHDA and CDR2 is SQIVND (reference sequence). V trimming: 3 bases; J trimming: 2 bases; junction bases outside the gene matches: 3. The CDR3 sequence: CASSIPRGPYNEQFF. The DNA for the CDR3 is TGTGCCAGTAGTATTCCCAGGGGGCCCTACAATGAGCAGTTCTTC.

This clonotype has at least ten counts. V usage is TRBV7-2 and J usage is TRBJ2-6; D unresolved. Trimming cost V 5 bases and J 0 bases, with 11 bases left between them. In germline, CDR1 is SGHTA, CDR2 FQGNSA. This CDR3 region has 16 residues. The CDR3 reads CASSLGGTSGANVLTF. The CDR3 DNA is TGTGCCAGCAGCCTAGGCGGAACCTCTGGGGCCAACGTCCTGACTTTC.

The V and J genes are TRBV29-1 and TRBJ2-1; 15 bases line up with TRBD2. The CDR3 length is 22 residues. CDR1 and CDR2 (germline): SQVTM, ANQGSEA. J gave up 0 bases and V 1 base, and 16 bases lay outside the gene matches. Here the CDR3 DNA reads TGCAGCGTTGAAGGGACAGTGGTACCGGGACTAGCGGGAGGTCGCTCCTACAATGAGCAGTTCTTC. It codes for CSVEGTVVPGLAGGRSYNEQFF.

Details on this clonotype: One base away lies a much larger clone, so this may be a sequencing read error. The chain carries TRBV7-6 and TRBJ2-7, with 9 nucleotides matching TRBD1. The CDR3 extends over 15 amino acids. Germline CDR1 SGHVS, CDR2 FNYEAQ. CDR3 nucleotides: TGTGCCAGCCGCTTAGGGACAGGGAACCCCTACGAGCAGTACTTC. Translated: CASRLGTGNPYEQYF.

This clonotype was seen at least ten times. V is TRBV7-2 and J is TRBJ2-7, with D tentatively TRBD2 (6 bases). The ends were cut back, 3 bases at V and 7 bases at J, with 22 bases in the middle. The CDR3 has 16 residues. The germline V gene encodes CDR1 SGHTA and CDR2 FQGNSA. CDR3 in amino acids: CASSFQPTIGGGEQYF. The CDR3 bases are TGTGCCAGCAGCTTCCAGCCCACGATCGGAGGAGGGGAGCAGTACTTC.

This clonotype was counted ten times or more. The chain is built from TRBV7-2 and TRBJ2-5; TRBD2 aligns across 12 bases. V was clipped by 1 base and J by 2 bases; unmatched bases: 2. There are 16 residues in the CDR3. CDR1 is SGHTA and CDR2 is FQGNSA in the germline V gene. CDR3: CASSLGLAGAQETQYF. The DNA of the CDR3 is TGTGCCAGCAGCTTAGGACTAGCGGGGGCTCAAGAGACCCAGTACTTC.